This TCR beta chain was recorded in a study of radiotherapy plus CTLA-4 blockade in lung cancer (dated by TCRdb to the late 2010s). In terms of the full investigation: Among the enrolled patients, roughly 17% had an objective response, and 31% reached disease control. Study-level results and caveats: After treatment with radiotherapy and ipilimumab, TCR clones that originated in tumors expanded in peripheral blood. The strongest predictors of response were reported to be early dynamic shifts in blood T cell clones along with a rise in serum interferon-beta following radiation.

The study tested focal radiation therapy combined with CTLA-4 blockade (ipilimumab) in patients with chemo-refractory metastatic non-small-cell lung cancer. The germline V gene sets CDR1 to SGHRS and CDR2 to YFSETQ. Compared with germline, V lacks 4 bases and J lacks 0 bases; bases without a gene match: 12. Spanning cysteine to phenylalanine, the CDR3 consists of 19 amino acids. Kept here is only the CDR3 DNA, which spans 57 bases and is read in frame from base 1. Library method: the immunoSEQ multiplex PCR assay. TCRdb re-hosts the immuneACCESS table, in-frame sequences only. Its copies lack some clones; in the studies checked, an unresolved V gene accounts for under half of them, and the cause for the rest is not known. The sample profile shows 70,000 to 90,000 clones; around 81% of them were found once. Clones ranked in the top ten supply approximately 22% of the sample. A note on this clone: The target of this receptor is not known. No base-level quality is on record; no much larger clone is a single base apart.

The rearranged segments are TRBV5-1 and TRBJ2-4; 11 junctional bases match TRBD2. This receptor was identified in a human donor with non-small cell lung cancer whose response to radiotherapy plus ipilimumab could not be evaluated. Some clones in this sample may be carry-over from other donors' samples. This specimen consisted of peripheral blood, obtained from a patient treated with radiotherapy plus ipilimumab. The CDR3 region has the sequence CASSLTGTSGGLAKNIQYF. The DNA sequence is TGCGCCAGCAGCCTAACCGGGACTAGCGGTGGACTAGCCAAAAACATTCAGTACTTC.